This TCR beta chain was sequenced for a study of blood T cells in healthy people across ages. Notes on the study in general: When one million T cells were used, diversity estimates were thought to be underestimates.

Each sample yielded at least 6 million isolated PBMCs. Every sample gave at least 5 micrograms of total RNA when it was extracted. Worth noting for this clonotype: Antigen: not known.

Sample-barcoded 5' priming and a J-beta primer mix drove a second PCR of about 7 to 12 cycles. TCRdb reprocessed the 5' RACE reads with MiXCR, giving one entry per CDR3 protein. The sample holds hundreds of thousands of distinct CDR3 sequences, roughly 43% seen once. The CDR3 extends over 15 amino acids. V dropped 4 bases and J dropped 1; count of bases not matched to a gene: 5. The clonotype was recovered from a man younger than 40 in good health. The sequenced material came from blood. The chain joins TRBV12-3 or TRBV12-4 to TRBJ1-2, with 8 bases that match TRBD1. In nucleotides, the CDR3 is TGTGCCAGCAGTTCCGGACAGGGCCTTAACTATGGCTACACCTTC. It is translated as CASSSGQGLNYGYTF.